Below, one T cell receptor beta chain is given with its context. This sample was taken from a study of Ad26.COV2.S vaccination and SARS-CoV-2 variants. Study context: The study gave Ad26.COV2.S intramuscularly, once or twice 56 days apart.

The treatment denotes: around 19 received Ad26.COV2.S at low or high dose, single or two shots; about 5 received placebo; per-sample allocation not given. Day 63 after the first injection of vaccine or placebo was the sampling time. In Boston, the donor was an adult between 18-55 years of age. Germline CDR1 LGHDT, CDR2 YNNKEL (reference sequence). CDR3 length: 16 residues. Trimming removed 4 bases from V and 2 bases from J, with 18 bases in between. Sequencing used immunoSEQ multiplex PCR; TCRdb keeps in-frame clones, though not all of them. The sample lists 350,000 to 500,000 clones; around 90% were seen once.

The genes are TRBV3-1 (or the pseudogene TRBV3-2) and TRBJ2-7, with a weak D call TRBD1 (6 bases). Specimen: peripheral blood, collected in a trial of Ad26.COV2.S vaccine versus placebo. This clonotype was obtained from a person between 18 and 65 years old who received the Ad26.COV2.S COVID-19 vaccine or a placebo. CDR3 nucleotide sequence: TGTGCCAGCAGCCCAAAGGTCCGGGACACACCCTACGAGCAGTACTTC. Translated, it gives CASSPKVRDTPYEQYF.